A selection of T cell receptor beta chains follows, all from one sample in a study of T cell changes during pregnancy in multiple sclerosis. The repertoire was sequenced with immunoSEQ multiplex PCR; TCRdb's copy has only in-frame clones and lacks some. The repertoire has around 75,000 clones, more than 85% of them found once; the top ten carry about 0.31%. The source was CD4+ T cells from peripheral blood mononuclear cells, collected in the third trimester of pregnancy. The receptors originated from a female donor in good health, enrolled as a control in a pregnancy study. Both conserved end residues are part of each CDR3. D genes are given only for firm matches. Size is omitted from some rows. Given values are once, few, many or a class for expanded clones.

clone_size,d_call,j_call,v_call,cdr3_aa,cdr3_nt
.,TRBD1,TRBJ1-1,TRBV11-3,CASSQGVNTEAFF,TGTGCCAGCAGCCAGGGGGTGAACACTGAAGCTTTCTTT
.,.,TRBJ1-6,TRBV27,CASSFNRAGSYNSPLHF,TGTGCCAGCAGTTTTAACAGGGCCGGCTCCTATAATTCACCCCTCCACTTT
.,.,TRBJ1-1,TRBV6-5,CASSYRQTAFHTEAFF,TGTGCCAGCAGTTACCGACAGACAGCTTTCCACACTGAAGCTTTCTTT
.,.,TRBJ2-5,TRBV30,CAWKTTTGQETQYF,TGTGCCTGGAAGACTACGACAGGACAAGAGACCCAGTACTTC
.,.,TRBJ1-1,TRBV7-2,CASSALRNTEAFF,TGTGCCAGCAGCGCACTACGTAACACTGAAGCTTTCTTT
.,.,TRBJ2-5,TRBV6-5,CASRTPSGAETQYF,TGTGCCAGCCGAACTCCTAGTGGGGCAGAGACCCAGTACTTC
.,TRBD1,TRBJ2-3,TRBV11-2,CASSFALGQGEEDTQYF,TGTGCCAGCAGCTTTGCATTGGGACAGGGAGAAGAAGATACGCAGTATTTT
.,TRBD2,TRBJ2-1,TRBV19,CASSSRSVAGAKNEQFF,TGTGCCAGTAGTTCCCGTTCGGTAGCGGGGGCTAAGAATGAGCAGTTCTTC
.,.,TRBJ1-2,TRBV6-5,CASSVQGRGGYTF,TGTGCCAGCAGTGTTCAGGGGCGAGGAGGCTACACCTTC
once,TRBD1,TRBJ2-7,TRBV11-2,CASSVDREIYEQYF,TGTGCCAGCAGCGTGGACAGGGAAATCTACGAGCAGTACTTC
.,TRBD1,TRBJ2-7,TRBV29-1,CSVDDGTGYEQYF,TGCAGCGTTGACGACGGGACAGGCTACGAGCAGTACTTC
.,.,TRBJ1-1,TRBV18,CASSPVTVNTEAFF,TGTGCCAGCTCACCAGTTACAGTGAACACTGAAGCTTTCTTT
once,TRBD1,TRBJ2-2,TRBV5-5,CASTLRTGVTGELFF,TGTGCCAGCACCCTCCGGACAGGAGTCACCGGGGAGCTGTTTTTT
.,.,TRBJ2-2,TRBV5-6,CASSSETRGTGELFF,TGTGCCAGCAGCTCCGAGACCAGAGGGACCGGGGAGCTGTTTTTT
.,.,TRBJ1-1,TRBV21-1,CASSLGQGKVAFF,TGTGCCAGCAGTCTTGGACAGGGGAAAGTAGCTTTCTTT
.,TRBD1,TRBJ1-1,TRBV12-5,CASGLTGRTEAFF,TGTGCTAGTGGTCTGACAGGGAGGACTGAAGCTTTCTTT
.,.,TRBJ1-1,TRBV9,CASSATGGRQAFF,TGTGCCAGCAGCGCGACGGGGGGTCGACAAGCTTTCTTT
.,.,TRBJ2-1,TRBV7-2,CASSLESPSVEQFF,TGTGCCAGCAGCTTAGAGTCCCCCTCAGTAGAGCAGTTCTTC
.,.,TRBJ1-1,TRBV4-3,CASSQDHRGRGTEAFF,TGCGCCAGCAGCCAAGATCATAGGGGCAGGGGCACTGAAGCTTTCTTT
.,TRBD1,TRBJ2-7,TRBV30,CAWGQGALEQYF,TGTGCCTGGGGACAGGGGGCACTCGAGCAGTACTTC
.,.,TRBJ2-1,TRBV7-2,CASSLFGLLNEQFF,TGTGCCAGCAGCTTATTCGGACTCCTCAATGAGCAGTTCTTC
.,.,TRBJ1-1,TRBV6-1,CASSEAQVGGGTEAFF,TGTGCCAGCAGTGAAGCGCAGGTGGGAGGCGGAACTGAAGCTTTCTTT
few,.,TRBJ1-1,TRBV19,CASRPTGNTEAFF,TGTGCCAGTAGACCGACAGGAAATACTGAAGCTTTCTTT
few,TRBD1,TRBJ1-6,TRBV6-5,CASKTGNSPLHF,TGTGCCAGCAAGACAGGGAATTCACCCCTCCACTTT
.,TRBD1,TRBJ1-6,TRBV7-2,CASSYQGGNSPLHF,TGTGCCAGCAGCTACCAGGGGGGCAATTCACCCCTCCACTTT
.,.,TRBJ1-4,TRBV2,CASGEKLFF,TGTGCCAGCGGCGAAAAACTGTTTTTT
few,TRBD1,TRBJ1-1,TRBV30,CAWRRRIRTGPTEAFF,TGTGCCTGGAGGCGGAGGATAAGGACAGGTCCCACTGAAGCTTTCTTT
.,.,TRBJ2-7,TRBV5-1,CASSLSPSYEQYF,TGCGCCAGCAGCTTGTCACCCAGCTACGAGCAGTACTTC
.,TRBD2,TRBJ2-6,TRBV30,CAADTSGASGANVLTF,TGTGCCGCAGACACTAGCGGGGCGTCTGGGGCCAACGTCCTGACTTTC
.,TRBD1,TRBJ1-1,TRBV18,CASSPAVRGYTEAFF,TGTGCCAGCTCACCTGCGGTCAGGGGGTACACTGAAGCTTTCTTT
.,.,TRBJ2-5,TRBV14,CASSVQGIETQYF,TGTGCCAGCAGCGTGCAGGGGATCGAGACCCAGTACTTC
.,.,TRBJ2-7,TRBV7-2,CASSLGGRVDEQYF,TGTGCCAGCAGCTTAGGTGGTCGGGTCGACGAGCAGTACTTC
.,TRBD1,TRBJ1-2,TRBV7-9,CASSLGRPGTGGRDGYTF,TGTGCCAGCAGCTTAGGCCGCCCCGGGACAGGGGGCAGAGATGGCTACACCTTC
.,.,TRBJ1-1,TRBV19,CASSIERGRTEAFF,TGTGCCAGTAGTATAGAGCGGGGGAGGACTGAAGCTTTCTTT
.,.,TRBJ2-7,TRBV7-2,CASSSPNTGQGVYEQYF,TGTGCCAGCAGCTCCCCTAATACGGGACAAGGCGTCTACGAGCAGTACTTC
once,.,TRBJ1-2,TRBV7-9,CASSAHEGGYGYTF,TGTGCCAGCAGCGCCCACGAGGGTGGCTATGGCTACACCTTC
.,.,TRBJ1-4,TRBV30,CAWSPSLISTNEKLFF,TGTGCCTGGAGCCCCTCCCTAATCTCAACTAATGAAAAACTGTTTTTT
.,TRBD2,TRBJ2-5,TRBV5-1,CASSLRVAGAQETQYF,TGCGCCAGCAGCTTGAGAGTAGCGGGGGCCCAAGAGACCCAGTACTTC
.,.,TRBJ1-5,TRBV6-1,CASRTAGGLRPQHF,TGTGCCAGCAGAACGGCGGGGGGGCTGCGGCCCCAGCATTTT
.,.,TRBJ2-7,TRBV10-3,CAISSTVYEQYF,TGTGCCATCAGTTCGACAGTGTACGAGCAGTACTTC
.,.,TRBJ1-3,TRBV2,CASSEEEGLTNSGNTIYF,TGTGCCAGCAGTGAAGAGGAGGGCTTAACCAACTCTGGAAACACCATATATTTT
.,TRBD2,TRBJ2-5,TRBV6-1,CASSDTSGGWQTQYF,TGTGCCAGCAGCGATACTAGCGGGGGGTGGCAGACCCAGTACTTC
.,.,TRBJ1-1,TRBV6-1,CASIPYRDTEAFF,TGTGCCAGCATTCCCTACAGGGACACTGAAGCTTTCTTT
once,TRBD1,TRBJ1-4,TRBV5-6,CASSLRQGYEKLFF,TGTGCCAGCAGCTTGCGACAGGGTTATGAAAAACTGTTTTTT